The 20 T cell receptor beta chains below come from one sample, sequenced in a study of cytomegalovirus exposure and HLA in healthy donors. Sequencing was performed with immunoSEQ multiplex PCR; in TCRdb, only in-frame clones are kept and a portion is missing. The data hold about 280,000 clones, with 80% to 90% observed a single time. Input material: PBMCs. The receptor set was obtained from a woman aged 18-29 years in good health and CMV-seronegative.

This chain connects TRBV6-1 to TRBJ1-2; 9 bases are shared with TRBD1. Germline V gene sequence: CDR1 MNHNS, CDR2 SASEGT. J was trimmed by 5 bases and V by 6 bases; bases with no gene match: 7. This CDR3 comprises 14 residues. CDR3 sequence: CASSTGGDVYGYTF. The CDR3 DNA follows: TGTGCCAGCAGCACAGGGGGCGATGTGTATGGCTACACCTTC.

This clone has a single count. V and J are TRBV6-1 and TRBJ2-1; 10 bases are a match to TRBD1. Germline-derived CDR1 and CDR2 are MNHNS and SASEGT. V was pared by 4 bases and J by 8 bases, with 5 bases of the junction left unmatched. This CDR3 has 14 amino acids. CDR3 loop: CASSVGTGAHEQFF. CDR3 in DNA: TGTGCCAGCAGTGTTGGGACAGGGGCACATGAGCAGTTCTTC.

The chain joins TRBV4-1 to TRBJ1-2; perhaps TRBD1 as D (6 bases). The CDR3 extends over 16 amino acids. Germline V lookup: CDR1 MGHRA, CDR2 YSYEKL. V shed 5 bases and J shed 4 bases, with 20 bases lying between them. CDR3 in DNA: TGCGCCAGCAGCTTACCTAGGGACACGGAAACCTATGGCTACACCTTC. As protein: CASSLPRDTETYGYTF.

J is TRBJ1-5 and V is TRBV30; possible D gene TRBD1, 5 bases. From germline, CDR1 is GTSNPN and CDR2 SVGIG (reference sequence). The V end lost 0 bases, the J end lost 9 bases, and 9 bases lay between the germline ends. The CDR3 runs to 12 residues. CDR3 bases: TGTGCCTGGAGTGTCGCGGGGCCGCCCCAGCATTTT. Amino acid sequence: CAWSVAGPPQHF.

V and J are TRBV4-3 and TRBJ1-2, with 7 nucleotides matching TRBD1. The J segment lost 6 bases and the V segment lost 1 base, leaving 5 bases of the junction unmatched. CDR1 and CDR2 (germline): LGHNA, YSLEER. The CDR3 runs to 14 residues. CDR3 protein: CASSQVQGIHGYTF. The DNA for the CDR3 is TGCGCCAGCAGCCAAGTACAGGGGATCCATGGCTACACCTTC.

CDR3 sequence: CASSAGLYTDTQYF. The CDR3 DNA reads TGTGCCAGCAGCGCGGGACTTTACACAGATACGCAGTATTTT. The rearrangement uses TRBV9 and TRBJ2-3, with D perhaps matching TRBD2 (6 bases). V was clipped by 3 bases and J by 2 bases, with 10 bases between them. The germline gives CDR1 SGDLS, CDR2 YYNGEE. The CDR3 has 14 residues.

This clone was seen only once. V gene TRBV4-1 combines with J gene TRBJ2-4; D is uncertain. Looked up from germline, CDR1 is MGHRA and CDR2 is YSYEKL. The CDR3 contains 17 residues. The V and J ends lost 2 bases and 1 base respectively, with 15 bases between them. As DNA, the CDR3 is TGCGCCAGCAGCCAAAGTCGGGTTGAGTTGGCCAAAAACATTCAGTACTTC. Encoded protein: CASSQSRVELAKNIQYF.

This clone was observed a single time. V is TRBV5-1 and J is TRBJ1-6; tentatively, D is TRBD1 (6 bases). The CDR3 has 14 amino acids. Trimming left V 4 bases short and J 6 bases short, with 11 bases between. Germline V gene sequence: CDR1 SGHRS, CDR2 YFSETQ. The CDR3 DNA is TGCGCCAGCAGCCAGGACAGCCTTAATTCACCCCTCCACTTT. Protein: CASSQDSLNSPLHF.

This sequence joins TRBV5-1 and TRBJ2-3; TRBD1 aligns across 8 bases. Germline trimming cut 6 bases from V and 1 base from J; bases unmatched to any gene: 7. In germline, CDR1 is SGHRS, CDR2 YFSETQ. The CDR3 sequence is 15 residues long. The CDR3 reads CASIPTGAGTDTQYF. CDR3 sequence (DNA): TGCGCCAGCATCCCGACAGGGGCTGGCACAGATACGCAGTATTTT.

Only a few counts were recorded for this clone. The V call is TRBV10-1, the J call TRBJ2-7, with 8 bases that match TRBD2. V trimming: 6 bases; J trimming: 6 bases; junction bases outside the gene matches: 10. The CDR3 contains 14 residues. Germline lookup yields CDR1 WNHNN and CDR2 SYGVQD (reference sequence). CDR3 protein: CASRLSGLVFEQYF. CDR3 nucleotide sequence: TGCGCCAGCAGGCTGTCGGGACTAGTTTTCGAGCAGTACTTC.

This rearrangement joins TRBV28 to TRBJ2-7; 11 bases line up with TRBD1. From germline, CDR1 is MDHEN and CDR2 SYDVKM. The CDR3 sequence is 13 residues long. The V segment lost 6 bases and the J segment 4 bases; nucleotides outside the gene matches: 2. The CDR3 sequence: CASRGQGAYEQYF. DNA for the CDR3: TGTGCCAGCAGAGGACAGGGGGCTTACGAGCAGTACTTC.

This clone showed up just a few times. The genes are TRBV30 and TRBJ2-7; 7 bases are shared with TRBD1. Looked up from germline, CDR1 is GTSNPN and CDR2 is SVGIG (reference sequence). The CDR3 is 12 residues long. V was pared by 5 bases and J by 2 bases, with 3 bases of the junction left unmatched. Written as DNA, the CDR3 is TGTGCCTGGGGGGACAGTACCTACGAGCAGTACTTC. Its translation is CAWGDSTYEQYF. Variable domain in full (rest from reference TRBV30 and TRBJ2-7): SQTIHQWPATLVQPVGSPLSLECTVEGTSNPNLYWYRQAAGRGLQLLFYSVGIGQISSEVPQNLSASRPQDRQFILSSKKLLLSDSGFYLCAWGDSTYEQYFGPGTRLTVT.

The V and J genes are TRBV11-3 and TRBJ2-7; 8 bases agree with TRBD1. Per germline, CDR1 SGHNT and CDR2 YENEEA. The CDR3 length is 14 residues. After removal of 2 bases from V and 6 bases from J, the junction contained 6 bases not matched to a gene. Here the CDR3 DNA reads TGTGCCAGCAGCTTAAGCCAGGGGGCTGGCGAGCAGTACTTC. Amino acid sequence: CASSLSQGAGEQYF.

The genes are TRBV7-2 and TRBJ1-2, with D possibly TRBD1 on 6 matching bases. Germline-derived CDR1 and CDR2 are SGHTA and FQGNSA. V was clipped by 2 bases and J by 7 bases, with 11 bases between them. The CDR3 runs to 13 residues. As DNA, the CDR3 is TGTGCCAGCAGCTTAAGACAGGTCTCTGGCTACACCTTC. It codes for CASSLRQVSGYTF.

The J gene is TRBJ1-2, the V gene TRBV5-1, with 7 bases aligning to TRBD1. The CDR3 is 15 amino acids. Germline assignment: CDR1 SGHRS and CDR2 YFSETQ. Trimming cost V 4 bases and J 5 bases; bases outside gene matches: 11. The CDR3 bases are TGCGCCAGCAGCCCGGACAGGCCCATGTTATATGGCTACACCTTC. Encoded protein: CASSPDRPMLYGYTF. Looking up the rest from reference TRBV5-1 and TRBJ1-2 gives the full variable domain: KAGVTQTPRYLIKTRGQQVTLSCSPISGHRSVSWYQQTPGQGLQFLFEYFSETQRNKGNFPGRFSGRQFSNSRSEMNVSTLELGDSALYLCASSPDRPMLYGYTFGSGTRLTVV.

The V and J genes are TRBV5-1 and TRBJ1-4; no reliable D call. The CDR3 has 14 amino acids. Germline-derived CDR1 and CDR2 are SGHRS and YFSETQ. With 0 bases removed from V and 5 bases from J, the gap between germline ends came to 8 bases. The CDR3 nucleotides read TGCGCCAGCAGCTTGGGCGGTCTCAATGAAAAACTGTTTTTT. This codes for CASSLGGLNEKLFF.

This rearrangement joins TRBV5-6 to TRBJ2-7; the match to TRBD1 covers 9 bases. V trimming: 5 bases; J trimming: 2 bases; junction bases outside the gene matches: 5. Germline V gene sequence: CDR1 SGHDT, CDR2 YYEEEE. The CDR3 covers 14 residues. This chain's CDR3 is CASRVGDRAYEQYF. CDR3 nucleotides: TGTGCCAGCAGGGTAGGGGACAGGGCCTACGAGCAGTACTTC. Based on the CDR3 plus reference TRBV5-6 and TRBJ2-7, the full variable domain is DAGVTQSPTHLIKTRGQQVTLRCSPKSGHDTVSWYQQALGQGPQFIFQYYEEEERQRGNFPDRFSGHQFPNYSSELNVNALLLGDSALYLCASRVGDRAYEQYFGPGTRLTVT.

The rearrangement joins TRBV18 to TRBJ1-5; 7 bases line up with TRBD1. The CDR3 covers 15 residues. The trim removed 6 bases at V and 0 bases at J, leaving 5 bases unmatched. Per germline, CDR1 KGHSH and CDR2 LQKENI. The DNA of the CDR3 is TGTGCCAGCTCTTACACAGGGGATAGCAATCAGCCCCAGCATTTT. It translates to CASSYTGDSNQPQHF.

The chain carries TRBV19 and TRBJ2-7; 7 bases map to TRBD1. There are 15 residues in the CDR3. CDR1 is LNHDA, CDR2 SQIVND, per germline (reference sequence). V shed 3 bases, J shed 3 bases, and the junction held 8 bases outside the gene matches. The CDR3: CASSIRTGELYEQYF. CDR3 bases: TGTGCCAGTAGTATTCGGACAGGCGAACTCTACGAGCAGTACTTC.

The CDR3 region is CASSLSATQETQYF. CDR3 in DNA: TGTGCCAGCAGCTTATCAGCGACTCAAGAGACCCAGTACTTC. The chain combines TRBV7-2 with TRBJ2-5; the D is unclear. The CDR3 extends over 14 amino acids. Trimming left V 2 bases short and J 2 bases short, with 9 bases between. The germline V gene has CDR1 SGHTA and CDR2 FQGNSA.